This TCR beta chain was retrieved from a study of T cell changes during pregnancy in multiple sclerosis (dated by TCRdb to between 2017 and 2020). Study-level background: The study looked at changes in the T cell repertoire across pregnancy in women with multiple sclerosis.

V drops 4 bases and J drops 10 bases, leaving 17 bases in between. Via the germline V gene, CDR1 is WSHSY and CDR2 SAAADI. From the cysteine through the phenylalanine, the CDR3 covers 15 amino acids. Only CDR3 DNA remains: 45 bases, in frame from the first base. The library was generated by the immunoSEQ multiplex PCR assay. TCRdb took over this immuneACCESS table, retaining in-frame rearrangements with V and J assigned. Such tables are incomplete; in checked studies, under half of the missing clones stem from an unresolved V gene, and the remainder is unexplained. Counted in this sample were 70,000 to 90,000 clones; just under 95% of them appeared once. In total, the top ten clones hold 0.65% to 0.75% of the sample. Regarding this clone: Its antigen target is currently unknown. Nothing much larger sits one base from this clone, and base qualities are not available.

This sequence was found in a female donor in good health, enrolled as a control in a pregnancy study. Here the sequenced sample was peripheral blood, taken in the second trimester of pregnancy. The sequence is built from TRBV10-2 and TRBJ1-6; the best D guess is TRBD1, with 6 bases matching. At the DNA level, the sequence is TGCGCCAGCAGTGCCTCACAGGGAATGAGATCACCCCTCCACTTT. Its protein is CASSASQGMRSPLHF.